This record concerns one T cell receptor (beta chain) sequence. The antigen remains unidentified. Nominally healthy donors provided the samples, though records likely missed some immune exposures. This specimen belongs to a study of cytomegalovirus exposure and HLA in healthy donors. Whole-study results and caveats: In a later analysis, a missense DCLRE1C variant was linked to TCR beta V- and J-gene trimming. The study designated 164 TCR beta chains cytomegalovirus-associated. Among CMV-associated TCR beta chains, most appeared HLA-restricted in a later analysis.

Both 60 Vbeta primers and 13 Jbeta primers went into the PCR. Here immunoSEQ multiplex PCR was the method, and the copy in TCRdb shows in-frame clones only, minus some. The sample yields more than 75,000 clones, 65% to 80% seen once. Trimming cost V 11 bases and J 0 bases, with 14 bases left between them. Per the germline V gene, CDR1 is SEHNR and CDR2 is FQNEAQ (reference sequence). This CDR3 has 14 residues. The sample was PBMCs. V and J are TRBV7-9 and TRBJ2-1; TRBD2 is a possible D gene (6 bases). The sequence was collected from a man in his thirties or forties in good health and CMV-seronegative. DNA of the CDR3: TGTGCCGGCCTGGGGGGTCTCTCCTACAATGAGCAGTTCTTC. This encodes CAGLGGLSYNEQFF. The variable domain in full, with the rest retrieved from reference TRBV7-9 and TRBJ2-1, is DTGVSQNPRHKITKRGQNVTFRCDPISEHNRLYWYRQTLGQGPEFLTYFQNEAQLEKSRLLSDRFSAERPKGSFSTLEIQRTEQGDSAMYLCAGLGGLSYNEQFFGPGTRLTVL.